Included here is one T cell receptor beta chain sequence, with context. The CDR3 spans 18 residues. CDR1 and CDR2 (germline): LNHDA, SQIVND (reference sequence). Trimming took 7 bases from V and 0 from J; bases not matched to a gene: 11. The sample originates from a study of blood T cell repertoires in COVID-19. Study-level background: T cells, B-cell-depleted T cells, or PBMCs supplied cDNA or gDNA.

Study processing details: The authors estimated nucleated cell counts from reference gene primer amplification. Generated by immunoSEQ multiplex PCR, the TCRdb table keeps only in-frame clones and is missing some. The D gene and trimming were derived from the DNA, and the V and J assignments and clone size from that table. This table holds 150,000 or so clones, 65% to 85% found once. The sample taken for sequencing was peripheral blood. This clonotype was sampled from a woman between 55 and 75 years old with acute or convalescent COVID-19. The genes are TRBV19 and TRBJ1-5; 11 bases align to TRBD1. CDR3 region: CASTSSGTGGYSNQPQHF. Here the CDR3 DNA reads TGTGCCAGTACCTCCTCAGGGACAGGGGGATATAGCAATCAGCCCCAGCATTTT.